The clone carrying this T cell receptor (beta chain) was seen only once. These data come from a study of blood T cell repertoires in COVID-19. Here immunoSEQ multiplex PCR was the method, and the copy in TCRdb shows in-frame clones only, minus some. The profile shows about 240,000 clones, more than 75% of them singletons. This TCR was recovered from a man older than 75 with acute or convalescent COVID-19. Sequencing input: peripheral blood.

Written as DNA, the CDR3 is TGTGCCAGCAGCTCCGGGGACAGACTACAAAATGAAAAACTGTTTTTT. Translation gives CASSSGDRLQNEKLFF. V and J are TRBV7-8 and TRBJ1-4; 7 nucleotides align to TRBD1. V lost 4 bases to trimming and J lost 5 bases; unmatched junction nucleotides: 10. This CDR3 region has 16 residues. Germline-derived CDR1 and CDR2 are SGHVS and FQNEAQ. Using reference TRBV7-8 and TRBJ1-4 for the parts outside the CDR3, the full variable domain is GAGVSQSPRYKVAKRGQDVALRCDPISGHVSLFWYQQALGQGPEFLTYFQNEAQLDKSGLPSDRFFAERPEGSVSTLKIQRTQQEDSAVYLCASSSGDRLQNEKLFFGSGTQLSVL.